These 12 T cell receptor beta chains originate from one sample sequenced in a study of blood T cell repertoires in COVID-19. Only in-frame clones appear in the TCRdb table, and some are missing; sequencing was by immunoSEQ multiplex PCR. This table has under 150,000 clones, roughly four fifths appearing once. Sequencing was carried out using PBMCs or T cells enriched from blood (not recorded which). The source of these receptors is a man between 25 and 39 years old who had recovered from COVID-19.

This clone was seen more than once but under ten times. The chain is built from TRBV28 and TRBJ1-3; 9 bases fit TRBD1. With 5 bases clipped from V and 2 bases from J, the junction kept 1 base outside the gene matches. Germline V CDR1 and CDR2: MDHEN, SYDVKM. The CDR3 covers 14 residues. CDR3 DNA: TGTGCCAGCAGTGGACAGGGGCCTGGAAACACCATATATTTT. Protein sequence: CASSGQGPGNTIYF.

The chain joins TRBV2 to TRBJ2-3; tentatively, D is TRBD1 (5 bases). V shed 3 bases and J shed 0 bases, with 7 bases lying between them. Germline assignment: CDR1 SNHLY and CDR2 FYNNEI. This CDR3 is built from 14 residues. The DNA for the CDR3 is TGTGCCAGCAGTGACCAGGGAAGCACAGATACGCAGTATTTT. The encoded protein is CASSDQGSTDTQYF.

The chain is built from TRBV6-4 and TRBJ1-1; D uncertain. V was clipped by 0 bases and J by 0 bases, with 2 bases between them. Germline V gene data show CDR1 as MRHNA and CDR2 as SNTAGT. This CDR3 contains 13 residues. For the CDR3, the DNA is TGTGCCAGCAGTGACTCTATGAACACTGAAGCTTTCTTT. Translation: CASSDSMNTEAFF.

The chain links TRBV5-1 to TRBJ1-2, with D tentatively TRBD1 (6 bases). CDR3 length: 15 residues. Between the trimmed V and J ends, which lost 1 base and 2 bases, there was a span of 12 bases. Germline V gene data show CDR1 as SGHRS and CDR2 as YFSETQ. CDR3 region: CASSLRQDNNYGYTF. The CDR3 DNA is TGCGCCAGCAGCTTGAGACAGGACAACAACTATGGCTACACCTTC.

The V gene is TRBV3-1 (or the pseudogene TRBV3-2), the J gene TRBJ2-7, with 10 nucleotides matching TRBD1. Germline V gives CDR1 LGHDT, CDR2 YNNKEL (reference sequence). The CDR3 sequence is 15 residues long. The junction had 7 bases not matched to a gene; V was cut back by 1 base and J by 7 bases. The CDR3 region has the DNA TGTGCCAGCAGCCAAGGGCGGACAGGGGGAGGGGAGCAGTACTTC. Translating it yields CASSQGRTGGGEQYF.

The gene calls are TRBV5-4 and TRBJ2-7; D gene unclear. Germline V gene data show CDR1 as SGHNT and CDR2 as YYREEE (reference sequence). The CDR3 sequence is 12 residues long. Trimming shortened V by 4 bases and J by 11 bases, and 16 bases separated the two germline ends. Here the CDR3 DNA reads TGTGCCAGCAGCAGCCCAGAGGCGGTTGAGTACGTC. Amino acids: CASSSPEAVEYV.

This chain links TRBV5-1 with TRBJ2-1; 8 bases are shared with TRBD2. This CDR3 comprises 15 residues. Unmatched junction bases numbered 9, after V lost 4 bases and J lost 6 bases. The V gene's germline CDR1 is SGHRS and CDR2 YFSETQ. CDR3: CASSLTAGGGNEQFF. The CDR3 DNA sequence: TGCGCCAGCAGCCTAACGGCGGGGGGTGGCAATGAGCAGTTCTTC.

This sequence joins TRBV27 and TRBJ1-5; D is possibly TRBD1 (6 bases). From germline, CDR1 is MNHEY and CDR2 SMNVEV (reference sequence). This CDR3 comprises 14 residues. Trimming took off 0 bases at V and 5 bases at J, with 8 bases between the two ends. The CDR3: CASSLSDSDQPQHF. The CDR3 DNA follows: TGTGCCAGCAGTTTATCGGACAGTGATCAGCCCCAGCATTTT.

The rearrangement links TRBV10-1 to TRBJ2-3, with 10 bases identical to TRBD1. Germline trimming cut 5 bases from V and 1 base from J; bases unmatched to any gene: 3. Germline-derived CDR1 and CDR2 are WNHNN and SYGVQD (reference sequence). The CDR3 spans 15 residues. The CDR3 DNA reads as TGCGCCAGCAGTCAAGGGACAGGGGGCACAGATACGCAGTATTTT. Encoded protein: CASSQGTGGTDTQYF.

The rearrangement joins TRBV12-3 or TRBV12-4 to TRBJ1-1; D gene uncertain. Between the trimmed V and J ends, which lost 6 bases and 1 base, there was a span of 9 bases. The CDR3 loop spans 13 amino acids. As DNA, the CDR3 is TGTGCCAGCAGCAAACAAAGGAACACTGAAGCTTTCTTT. Translating gives CASSKQRNTEAFF.

The CDR3 DNA reads TGTGCCACCGCAGCGGGAAGTACAGATACGCAGTATTTT. Translating gives CATAAGSTDTQYF. V is TRBV24-1 and J is TRBJ2-3; 7 positions match TRBD2. Germline CDR1 and CDR2: KGHDR and SFDVKD. The CDR3 is 13 amino acids. The V and J ends lost 9 bases and 3 bases, in that order; junction bases with no gene match: 5.

The chain recombines TRBV18 with TRBJ2-3; D uncertain. Germline-derived CDR1 and CDR2 are KGHSH and LQKENI. With 2 bases removed from V and 0 bases from J, the gap between germline ends came to 9 bases. The CDR3 spans 15 residues. CDR3 loop: CASSPSAASTDTQYF. CDR3 nucleotide sequence: TGTGCCAGCTCACCATCTGCGGCTAGCACAGATACGCAGTATTTT.